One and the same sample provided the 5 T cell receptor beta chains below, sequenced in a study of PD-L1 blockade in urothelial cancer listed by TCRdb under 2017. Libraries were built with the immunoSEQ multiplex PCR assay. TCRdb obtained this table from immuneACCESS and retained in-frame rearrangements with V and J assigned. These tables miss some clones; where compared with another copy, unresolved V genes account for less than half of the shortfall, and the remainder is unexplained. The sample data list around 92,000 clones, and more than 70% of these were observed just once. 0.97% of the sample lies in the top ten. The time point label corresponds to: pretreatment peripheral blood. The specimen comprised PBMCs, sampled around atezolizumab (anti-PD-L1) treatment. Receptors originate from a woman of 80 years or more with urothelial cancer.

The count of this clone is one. CDR3 residues: CASSYLTGAVTEAFF. CDR3 DNA sequence: TGTGCCAGCAGTTATTTGACAGGGGCGGTCACTGAAGCTTTCTTT. The rearrangement links TRBV28 to TRBJ1-1, with TRBD1 identical over 8 bases. The V segment lost 4 bases and the J segment 4 bases; nucleotides outside the gene matches: 8. Per germline, CDR1 MDHEN and CDR2 SYDVKM. CDR3 length equals 15 residues.

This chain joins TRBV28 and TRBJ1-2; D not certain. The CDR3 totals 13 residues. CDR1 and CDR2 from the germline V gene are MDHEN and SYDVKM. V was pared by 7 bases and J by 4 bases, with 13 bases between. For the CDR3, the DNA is TGTGCCAGCACCCCCCCGGAGGCCTATGGCTACACCTTC. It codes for CASTPPEAYGYTF.

CDR3 nucleotide sequence: TGTGCCAGCCAAACCTTTGGGGGCGCGAATGAGCAGTTCTTC. Its protein is CASQTFGGANEQFF. This chain connects TRBV28 to TRBJ2-1; the D gene is possibly TRBD1 (6 bases). V was clipped by 8 bases and J by 7 bases, with 18 bases between them. CDR1 and CDR2 from the germline V gene are MDHEN and SYDVKM. This CDR3 is built from 14 residues.

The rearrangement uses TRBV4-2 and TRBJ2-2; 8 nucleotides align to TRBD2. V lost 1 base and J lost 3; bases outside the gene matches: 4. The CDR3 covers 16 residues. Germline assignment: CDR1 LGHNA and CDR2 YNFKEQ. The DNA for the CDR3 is TGTGCCAGCAGCCAAGCGGCTAGCGGGCACACCGGGGAGCTGTTTTTT. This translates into CASSQAASGHTGELFF.

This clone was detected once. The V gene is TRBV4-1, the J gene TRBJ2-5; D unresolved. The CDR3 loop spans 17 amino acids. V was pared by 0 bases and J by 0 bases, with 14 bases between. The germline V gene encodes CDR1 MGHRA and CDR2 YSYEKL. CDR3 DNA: TGCGCCAGCAGCCAAGACTTTGAGACGGGTTACCAAGAGACCCAGTACTTC. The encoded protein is CASSQDFETGYQETQYF.